The clone carrying this TCR beta chain turned up a few times. This sample stems from a study of T cell repertoires in cytomegalovirus infection. TCRdb reprocessed the reads with MiXCR, giving one entry per CDR3 protein. The table has over 300,000 distinct CDR3 sequences, 15% to 20% seen once. This CDR3 has 13 amino acids. Germline CDR1 is SNHLY and CDR2 is FYNNEI. V shed 10 bases and J shed 2 bases, with 15 bases lying between them. Material: PBMCs. The rearrangement links TRBV2 to TRBJ2-7; a weak D match, TRBD1 (6 bases). The clonotype originates from a human donor in good health (CMV status not recorded). Some clones in this sample may be carry-over from other donors' samples. The CDR3 region is CATRGDTPYEQYF. CDR3 nucleotides: TGTGCCACCAGAGGGGACACACCCTACGAGCAGTACTTC.